Listed below are T cell receptor beta chains from one sample, sequenced in a study of beta chain features in type 1 diabetes. Profiling relied on immunoSEQ multiplex PCR, and the TCRdb table lists in-frame clones only, not all of them. Counted here are some 350,000 clones, 9.5% to 10% occurring once; the ten biggest clones make up less than 0.65%. Sequenced sample: central memory CD4+ T cells from blood. The receptor source for this set is a man aged 25 to 45 with type 1 diabetes. Both conserved end residues are part of each CDR3. Each record gives: CDR3 protein, CDR3 DNA, V gene, J gene, D gene, clone size. A D gene is named only where the DNA matches it firmly. A clone size is listed for some rows: how often the clone was seen (once, few, many), or a class if it is expanded.

cdr3_aa: CASSSGGGTDTQYF; cdr3_nt: TGTGCCAGCAGCTCCGGTGGGGGCACAGATACGCAGTATTTT; v_call: TRBV7-8; j_call: TRBJ2-3; d_call: NA; clone_size: few
cdr3_aa: CASSQEGGRPLFF; cdr3_nt: TGTGCCAGCAGCCAAGAGGGAGGGCGACCCCTGTTCTTC; v_call: TRBV14; j_call: TRBJ2-1; d_call: TRBD2; clone_size: few
cdr3_aa: CASSLGLSGHEQYF; cdr3_nt: TGTGCCAGCAGCTTAGGACTATCAGGCCACGAGCAGTACTTC; v_call: TRBV7-2; j_call: TRBJ2-7; d_call: NA; clone_size: few
cdr3_aa: CASSQSRTRGPETQYF; cdr3_nt: TGCGCCAGCAGCCAATCTAGGACGAGGGGGCCAGAGACCCAGTACTTC; v_call: TRBV4-3; j_call: TRBJ2-5; d_call: TRBD1; clone_size: NA
cdr3_aa: CASSRHGLSSGNEQFF; cdr3_nt: TGTGCCAGCAGCCGGCACGGCCTCTCATCAGGCAATGAGCAGTTCTTC; v_call: TRBV4-2; j_call: TRBJ2-1; d_call: NA; clone_size: NA
cdr3_aa: CASSFGANVLTF; cdr3_nt: TGTGCCAGCAGTTTTGGGGCCAACGTCCTGACTTTC; v_call: TRBV27; j_call: TRBJ2-6; d_call: NA; clone_size: NA
cdr3_aa: CAWSVKSTAHQPQHF; cdr3_nt: TGTGCCTGGAGTGTAAAAAGCACAGCCCATCAGCCCCAGCATTTT; v_call: TRBV30; j_call: TRBJ1-5; d_call: NA; clone_size: NA
cdr3_aa: CATLAGGLNTGELFF; cdr3_nt: TGTGCCACCTTGGCGGGAGGGTTGAACACCGGGGAGCTGTTTTTT; v_call: TRBV28; j_call: TRBJ2-2; d_call: TRBD2; clone_size: few
cdr3_aa: CASSLGGQAGYEQYF; cdr3_nt: TGTGCCAGCAGCTTAGGGGGACAGGCGGGCTACGAGCAGTACTTC; v_call: TRBV11-2; j_call: TRBJ2-7; d_call: TRBD1; clone_size: NA
cdr3_aa: CASSPPTSTDTQYF; cdr3_nt: TGTGCCAGCAGCCCCCCGACCAGCACAGATACGCAGTATTTT; v_call: TRBV11-1; j_call: TRBJ2-3; d_call: NA; clone_size: few